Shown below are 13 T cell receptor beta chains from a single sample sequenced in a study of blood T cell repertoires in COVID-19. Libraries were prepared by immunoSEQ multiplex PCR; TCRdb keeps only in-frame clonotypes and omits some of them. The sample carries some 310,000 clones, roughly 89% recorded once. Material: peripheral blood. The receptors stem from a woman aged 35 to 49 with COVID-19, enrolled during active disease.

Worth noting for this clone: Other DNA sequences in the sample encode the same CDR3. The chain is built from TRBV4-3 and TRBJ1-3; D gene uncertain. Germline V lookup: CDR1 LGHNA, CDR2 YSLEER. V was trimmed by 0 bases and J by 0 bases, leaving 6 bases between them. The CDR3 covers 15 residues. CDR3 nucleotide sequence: TGCGCCAGCAGCCAAGACACTAGCTCTGGAAACACCATATATTTT. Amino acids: CASSQDTSSGNTIYF.

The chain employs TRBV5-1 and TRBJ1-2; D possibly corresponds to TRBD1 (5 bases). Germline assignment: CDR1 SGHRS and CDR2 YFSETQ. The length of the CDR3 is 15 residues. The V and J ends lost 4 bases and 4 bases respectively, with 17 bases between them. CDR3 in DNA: TGCGCCAGCAGCACCACAGGACCCCCCGGCTATGGCTACACCTTC. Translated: CASSTTGPPGYGYTF.

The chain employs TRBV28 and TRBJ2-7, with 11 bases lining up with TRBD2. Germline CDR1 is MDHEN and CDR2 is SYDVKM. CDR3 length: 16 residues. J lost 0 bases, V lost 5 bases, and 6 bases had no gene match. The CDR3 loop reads CASSRTSGLSSYEQYF. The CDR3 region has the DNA TGTGCCAGCAGTCGGACTAGCGGGTTGAGCTCCTACGAGCAGTACTTC.

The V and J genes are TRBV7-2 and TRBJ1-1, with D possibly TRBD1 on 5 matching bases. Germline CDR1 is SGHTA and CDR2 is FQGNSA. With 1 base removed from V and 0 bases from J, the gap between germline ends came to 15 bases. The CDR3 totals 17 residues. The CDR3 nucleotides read TGTGCCAGCAGCTTAGACCCATGGGGCCTCATGAACACTGAAGCTTTCTTT. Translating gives CASSLDPWGLMNTEAFF.

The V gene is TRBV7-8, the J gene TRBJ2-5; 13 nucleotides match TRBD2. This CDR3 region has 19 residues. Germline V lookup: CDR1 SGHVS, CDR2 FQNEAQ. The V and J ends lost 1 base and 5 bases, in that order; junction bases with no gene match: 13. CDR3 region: CASSLGGVGLAGVGETQYF. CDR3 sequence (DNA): TGTGCCAGCAGCTTAGGGGGCGTTGGACTAGCGGGGGTAGGCGAGACCCAGTACTTC.

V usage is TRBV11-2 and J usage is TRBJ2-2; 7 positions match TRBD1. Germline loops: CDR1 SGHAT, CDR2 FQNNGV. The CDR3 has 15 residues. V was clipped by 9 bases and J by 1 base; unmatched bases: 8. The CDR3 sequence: CASRSAGGNTGELFF. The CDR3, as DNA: TGTGCCAGTCGTTCGGCAGGGGGGAACACCGGGGAGCTGTTTTTT.

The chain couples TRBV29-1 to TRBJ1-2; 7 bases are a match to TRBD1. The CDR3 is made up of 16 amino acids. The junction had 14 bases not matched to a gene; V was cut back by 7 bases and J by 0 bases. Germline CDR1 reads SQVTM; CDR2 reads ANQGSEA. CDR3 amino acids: CSATGGGTDTNYGYTF. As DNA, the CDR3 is TGCAGCGCCACGGGCGGGGGGACAGACACTAACTATGGCTACACCTTC.

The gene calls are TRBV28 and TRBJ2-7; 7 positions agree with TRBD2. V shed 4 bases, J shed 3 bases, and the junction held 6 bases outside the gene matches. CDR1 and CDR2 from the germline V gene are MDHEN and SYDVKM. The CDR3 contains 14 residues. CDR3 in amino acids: CASSSGGNFYEQYF. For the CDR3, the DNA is TGTGCCAGCAGTTCCGGGGGGAATTTCTACGAGCAGTACTTC.

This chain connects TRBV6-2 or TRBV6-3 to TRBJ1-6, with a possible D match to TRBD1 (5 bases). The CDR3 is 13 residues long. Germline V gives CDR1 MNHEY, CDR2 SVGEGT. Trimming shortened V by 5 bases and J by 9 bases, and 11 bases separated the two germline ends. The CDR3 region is CASSPGKGSPLHF. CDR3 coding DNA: TGTGCCAGCAGTCCAGGGAAGGGTTCACCCCTCCACTTT.

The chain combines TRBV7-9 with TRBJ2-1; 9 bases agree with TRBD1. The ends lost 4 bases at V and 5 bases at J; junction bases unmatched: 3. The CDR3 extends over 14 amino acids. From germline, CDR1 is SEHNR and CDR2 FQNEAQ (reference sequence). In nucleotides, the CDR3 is TGTGCCAGCAGCTCCCGGACAGGGGACAATGAGCAGTTCTTC. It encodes CASSSRTGDNEQFF.

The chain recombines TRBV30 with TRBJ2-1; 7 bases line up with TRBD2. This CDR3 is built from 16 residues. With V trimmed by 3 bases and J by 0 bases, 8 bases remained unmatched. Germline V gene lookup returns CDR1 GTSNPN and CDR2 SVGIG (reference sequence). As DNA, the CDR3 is TGTGCCTGGAGACTAGCGTCCGGGAGCTCCTACAATGAGCAGTTCTTC. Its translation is CAWRLASGSSYNEQFF.

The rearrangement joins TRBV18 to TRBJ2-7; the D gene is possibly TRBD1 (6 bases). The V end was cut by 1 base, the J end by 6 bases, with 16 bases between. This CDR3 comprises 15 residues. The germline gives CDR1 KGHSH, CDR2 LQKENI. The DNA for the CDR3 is TGTGCCAGCTCACCACTTGGGACAATTACGGGCGAGCAGTACTTC. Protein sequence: CASSPLGTITGEQYF. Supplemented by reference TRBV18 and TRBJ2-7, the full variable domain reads NAGVMQNPRHLVRRRGQEARLRCSPMKGHSHVYWYRQLPEEGLKFMVYLQKENIIDESGMPKERFSAEFPKEGPSILRIQQVVRGDSAAYFCASSPLGTITGEQYFGPGTRLTVT.

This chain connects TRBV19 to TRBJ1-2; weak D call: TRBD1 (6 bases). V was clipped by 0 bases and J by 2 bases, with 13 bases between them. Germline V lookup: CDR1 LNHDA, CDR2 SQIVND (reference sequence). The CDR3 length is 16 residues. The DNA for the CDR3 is TGTGCCAGTAGTATAGATAGACCGGACAGCAACTATGGCTACACCTTC. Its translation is CASSIDRPDSNYGYTF.